This TCR beta chain was obtained from a study of T cell clonality in common variable immunodeficiency. Study results and caveats: Patient heterogeneity in the CVID cohort limited correlations between repertoire features and clinical complications. Fewer deletions and N-nucleotide insertions were reportedly seen in common variable immunodeficiency TCR beta sequences.

On this clone: As yet, its antigen is unknown. The junction departs from germline at one end; a sequencing error may be responsible.

Profiling relied on immunoSEQ multiplex PCR, and the TCRdb table lists in-frame clones only, not all of them. The sample yields 3,100 or so clones, without any singletons. Patients had low serum IgG, IgA and/or IgM and specific antibody deficiency. Patients and controls were mostly of Caucasian heritage. The receptor was isolated from a human donor with common variable immunodeficiency. Sequencing was performed on peripheral blood mononuclear cells.

The CDR3 sequence: CASSRDYDQETQYF. The sequenced CDR3 bases are TGTGCTAGCAGCCGGGACTACGACCAAGAGACC. The chain has TRBV7-7 and TRBJ2-5, with 7 bases matching TRBD2. The read is 3 residues too short to cover the CDR3 end, so that end is filled in from the germline J gene. This CDR3 is 14 amino acids long. In germline, CDR1 is SSHAT, CDR2 FNYEAQ (reference sequence).